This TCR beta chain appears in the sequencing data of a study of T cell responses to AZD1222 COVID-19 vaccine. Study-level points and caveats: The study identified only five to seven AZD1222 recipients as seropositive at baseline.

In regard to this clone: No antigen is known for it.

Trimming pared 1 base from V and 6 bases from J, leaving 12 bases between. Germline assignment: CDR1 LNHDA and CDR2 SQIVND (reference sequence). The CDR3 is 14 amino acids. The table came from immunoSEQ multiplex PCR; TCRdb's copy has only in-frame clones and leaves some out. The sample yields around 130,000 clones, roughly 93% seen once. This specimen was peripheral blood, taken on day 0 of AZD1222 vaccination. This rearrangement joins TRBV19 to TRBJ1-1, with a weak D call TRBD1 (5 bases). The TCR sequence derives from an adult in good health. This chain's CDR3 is CASSIADGRAEAFF. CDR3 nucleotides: TGTGCCAGTAGTATAGCCGATGGCAGGGCTGAAGCTTTCTTT.